The 15 T cell receptor beta chains below all came from one sample that was sequenced in a study of cytomegalovirus exposure and HLA in healthy donors. A multiplex PCR was run with 60 Vbeta primers and 13 Jbeta primers. TCRdb's copy holds only in-frame clones and misses some; the assay was immunoSEQ multiplex PCR. This table holds over 55,000 clones, 80% found once. Sequenced input: PBMCs. Source of these receptors: a male donor in good health and CMV-seronegative.

This clone was observed a few times. This CDR3 is CASSSDREETQYF. The CDR3 DNA is TGTGCCAGCAGCTCCGACAGGGAAGAGACCCAGTACTTC. The rearrangement links TRBV7-9 to TRBJ2-5, with 7 nucleotides matching TRBD1. The CDR3 has 13 amino acids. Germline assignment: CDR1 SEHNR and CDR2 FQNEAQ (reference sequence). Losses at the gene ends were 4 bases for V and 3 bases for J; bases not matched to a gene: 2.

The rearrangement joins TRBV13 to TRBJ2-7; 7 nucleotides agree with TRBD1. Germline V gene sequence: CDR1 PRHDT, CDR2 FYEKMQ (reference sequence). This CDR3 has 14 residues. V was pared by 8 bases and J by 1 base, with 8 bases of the junction left unmatched. The CDR3 spells CASGDRARSYEQYF. The CDR3 nucleotides are TGTGCCAGCGGAGACAGGGCAAGATCCTACGAGCAGTACTTC.

The rearrangement links TRBV5-5 to TRBJ1-3, with TRBD1 identical over 7 bases. Trimming took 5 bases from V and 0 from J; bases not matched to a gene: 2. Germline CDR1 reads SGHKS; CDR2 reads YYEKEE (reference sequence). The CDR3 is 14 residues long. The CDR3 DNA reads as TGTGCCAGCAGACCAGGGGGCTCTGGAAACACCATATATTTT. This codes for CASRPGGSGNTIYF.

The chain couples TRBV5-4 to TRBJ2-5, with TRBD1 identical over 7 bases. The germline gives CDR1 SGHNT, CDR2 YYREEE (reference sequence). J gave up 2 bases and V 4 bases, and 8 bases lay outside the gene matches. CDR3 length: 15 residues. The CDR3 is CASSPTGTSQETQYF. In nucleotides, the CDR3 is TGTGCCAGCAGCCCGACAGGGACATCTCAAGAGACCCAGTACTTC.

V usage is TRBV6-6 and J usage is TRBJ1-4; possibly TRBD1 for D (5 bases). This CDR3 has 14 amino acids. V lost 7 bases, J lost 4 bases, and 13 bases lay in between. Germline CDR1 MNHNY, CDR2 SVGAGI (reference sequence). As DNA, the CDR3 is TGTGCCAGCAACCAGCGGGGCTATAATGAAAAACTGTTTTTT. Its translation is CASNQRGYNEKLFF.

The CDR3 spells CASSQQGEGGYTF. Here the CDR3 DNA reads TGTGCCAGCAGTCAACAGGGAGAGGGAGGCTACACCTTC. The V gene is TRBV6-6, the J gene TRBJ1-2, with D possibly matching TRBD1 (6 bases). Germline-derived CDR1 and CDR2 are MNHNY and SVGAGI (reference sequence). The CDR3 runs to 13 residues. The germline V and J ends were trimmed by 5 bases and 8 bases, with 15 bases remaining between them.

The chain has TRBV15 and TRBJ1-1; 8 bases map to TRBD1. This CDR3 has 15 residues. The V and J ends lost 1 base and 7 bases, in that order; junction bases with no gene match: 8. The germline gives CDR1 LNHNV, CDR2 YYDKDF (reference sequence). The CDR3 DNA follows: TGTGCCACCAGCAGAGGGGGACAGGATAGGAATGAAGCTTTCTTT. Its protein product is CATSRGGQDRNEAFF.

This clone was found a few times. The CDR3 spells CASSQDQWTEAFF. CDR3 nucleotide sequence: TGCGCCAGCAGCCAAGATCAGTGGACTGAAGCTTTCTTT. The chain links TRBV4-3 to TRBJ1-1; D is unresolved. Germline values: CDR1 LGHNA, CDR2 YSLEER. There are 13 residues in the CDR3. V was shortened by 0 bases and J by 5 bases, with 7 bases between the two germline ends.

The gene calls are TRBV25-1 and TRBJ1-2; possible D gene TRBD1, 6 bases. This CDR3 has 12 amino acids. Germline CDR1 and CDR2: MGHDK and SYGVNS. V lost 10 bases and J lost 4, with 13 bases in between. In DNA form, the CDR3 reads TGTGCCACCGGCAGGGGTGCCTATGGCTACACCTTC. It translates to CATGRGAYGYTF.

The V call is TRBV19, the J call TRBJ2-5, with a possible D match to TRBD2 (6 bases). Germline CDR1 and CDR2: LNHDA and SQIVND (reference sequence). The CDR3 spans 12 residues. Deletions cut 5 bases from V and 4 bases from J, with 8 bases between. The CDR3 DNA follows: TGTGCCAGTAGTCGGGGGTCAGAGACCCAGTACTTC. This encodes CASSRGSETQYF.

This rearrangement joins TRBV9 to TRBJ1-1; D remains ambiguous. Trimming cost V 0 bases and J 0 bases, with 6 bases left between them. The germline CDR1 and CDR2 sequences are SGDLS and YYNGEE. The CDR3 covers 14 residues. CDR3 loop: CASSVVLVNTEAFF. DNA of the CDR3: TGTGCCAGCAGCGTAGTCTTAGTGAACACTGAAGCTTTCTTT.

The rearrangement links TRBV18 to TRBJ1-1, with D tentatively TRBD1 (6 bases). The CDR3 contains 14 residues. The germline CDR1 and CDR2 sequences are KGHSH and LQKENI. V lost 5 bases and J lost 4, with 14 bases in between. The CDR3 sequence is CASSYRDASTEAFF. In nucleotides, the CDR3 is TGTGCCAGCTCATACAGGGACGCGAGCACTGAAGCTTTCTTT.

The DNA of the CDR3 is TGTGCCTTCTCAGGGGGCCGGGCTTCCTACGAGCAGTACTTC. Translation gives CAFSGGRASYEQYF. The chain recombines TRBV30 with TRBJ2-7; 8 bases agree with TRBD1. The CDR3 has 14 amino acids. Per germline, CDR1 GTSNPN and CDR2 SVGIG (reference sequence). The V segment lost 7 bases and the J segment 1 base; nucleotides outside the gene matches: 9.

This clone was seen only once. This chain connects TRBV2 to TRBJ1-5; D is undetermined. V was pared by 2 bases and J by 8 bases, with 13 bases between. The CDR3 sequence is 14 residues long. Germline CDR1 reads SNHLY; CDR2 reads FYNNEI. The CDR3 DNA reads as TGTGCCAGCAGTGAACCGACGACAATTGAGCCCCAGCATTTT. This sequence encodes CASSEPTTIEPQHF.

This sequence joins TRBV6-6 and TRBJ1-5, with D unclear. The germline V and J ends were trimmed by 7 bases and 3 bases, with 10 bases remaining between them. This CDR3 comprises 13 residues. Germline CDR1 reads MNHNY; CDR2 reads SVGAGI (reference sequence). The CDR3 nucleotides read TGTGCCAGCATCGCGGGTCTCAATCAGCCCCAGCATTTT. This codes for CASIAGLNQPQHF.